The sequence of this TCR beta chain was determined in a study of regulatory T cells in long-lasting Graves disease. At the level of the study: To qualify as persistent, Graves' disease required over 5 years of antithyroid drugs with positive TSH receptor antibodies. Study findings and constraints: Persistent Graves' disease cases displayed lower TCR diversity than newly diagnosed ones. Shared public clonotypes totalled approximately 3,000 in persistent patients, compared with about 930 in new patients.

This clonotype was observed many times. Its antigen is undetermined. Building the TCR beta libraries relied on iRepertoire HTBI primers, and CDR3 regions underwent Arm-PCR. TCRdb re-derived calls from the multiplex PCR reads in MiXCR, one entry per CDR3 protein. The data hold 450,000 or so distinct CDR3 sequences, with 20% to 25% observed a single time. Specified time point: persistent/refractory GD, antithyroid drugs over 5 years with positive TRAb. There was RNA extracted from PBMCs, and the TCR library was made from it. The sample consisted of peripheral blood mononuclear cells (PBMCs), taken when the disease was refractory, from a patient treated with antithyroid drugs. This TCR was sampled from a female donor with Graves disease.

CDR3 in DNA: TGTGCCAGCAGCCCGGACCAGGGGTGGGGCAATCAGCCCCAGCATTTT. Its protein product is CASSPDQGWGNQPQHF. The genes are TRBV28 and TRBJ1-5; perhaps TRBD1 as D (6 bases). In germline, CDR1 is MDHEN, CDR2 SYDVKM. The CDR3 runs to 16 residues. Trimming cost V 6 bases and J 2 bases, with 17 bases left between them.